The 19 T cell receptor beta chains below all came from one sample that was sequenced in a study of blood T cell repertoires in COVID-19 (dated by TCRdb to the early 2020s). To prepare the library, the immunoSEQ multiplex PCR assay was applied. TCRdb obtained this table from immuneACCESS and retained in-frame rearrangements with V and J assigned. These tables miss some clones; where compared with another copy, unresolved V genes account for less than half of the shortfall, and the remainder is unexplained. The sample yields over 250,000 clones; approximately 92% were counted once. Jointly, the top ten make up around 1.1% of the sample. Sequenced input: PBMCs or T cells enriched from blood (not recorded which). The receptors were gathered from a woman aged 25-40 years who had recovered from COVID-19.

A word on this clone: A read error may account for a junction end that differs from germline. V usage is TRBV7-2 and J usage is TRBJ2-1, with TRBD2 matching 10 bases. Germline values: CDR1 SGHTA, CDR2 FQGNSA. CDR3 size: 14 residues. The chain's CDR3 is CGSQGASGSLEQFF. The DNA of the CDR3 is TGTGGCAGCCAGGGGGCTAGCGGGAGTCTTGAGCAGTTCTTC.

V gene TRBV28 combines with J gene TRBJ1-2, with 8 bases lining up with TRBD1. V dropped 3 bases and J dropped 3; count of bases not matched to a gene: 6. The germline gives CDR1 MDHEN, CDR2 SYDVKM. CDR3 length: 15 amino acids. For the CDR3, the DNA is TGTGCCAGCAGTTTTGGGGCAGGGGGCGACTATGGCTACACCTTC. Translation: CASSFGAGGDYGYTF.

This clone was recorded once. The chain employs TRBV29-1 and TRBJ1-1; 9 nucleotides agree with TRBD1. V shed 4 bases, J shed 2 bases, and the junction held 8 bases outside the gene matches. This CDR3 has 15 residues. The germline CDR1 and CDR2 sequences are SQVTM and ANQGSEA. CDR3 nucleotides: TGCAGCGTTGGGGGACAGGGAATCCCTAACACTGAAGCTTTCTTT. Amino acids: CSVGGQGIPNTEAFF.

The rearrangement joins TRBV6-5 to TRBJ1-6; TRBD1 matches 7 bases. CDR1 MNHEY and CDR2 SVGAGI come from the germline V gene. This CDR3 has 13 residues. V was pared by 6 bases and J by 10 bases, with 6 bases of the junction left unmatched. The CDR3 here is CASRQTGRSPLHF. CDR3 coding DNA: TGTGCCAGCAGACAGACAGGGAGATCACCCCTCCACTTT.

V usage is TRBV28 and J usage is TRBJ1-2, with unresolved D. Germline-derived CDR1 and CDR2 are MDHEN and SYDVKM. V gave up 5 bases and J gave up 3 bases, with 16 bases separating them. The CDR3 has 15 residues. As DNA, the CDR3 is TGTGCCAGCAGTAGCGGTCGGGTTTCTCACTATGGCTACACCTTC. It is translated as CASSSGRVSHYGYTF.

This rearrangement joins TRBV2 to TRBJ2-5; 8 bases fit TRBD1. Germline loops: CDR1 SNHLY, CDR2 FYNNEI. V was clipped by 6 bases and J by 5 bases; unmatched bases: 11. The CDR3 has 15 residues. CDR3 DNA sequence: TGTGCCAGCAGCCCGACAGGGTACAGGGGGGAGACCCAGTACTTC. Its translation is CASSPTGYRGETQYF. The complete variable domain, with remaining parts taken from reference TRBV2 and TRBJ2-5, reads EPEVTQTPSHQVTQMGQEVILRCVPISNHLYFYWYRQILGQKVEFLVSFYNNEISEKSEIFDDQFSVERPDGSNFTLKIRSTKLEDSAMYFCASSPTGYRGETQYFGPGTRLLVL.

The CDR3 spells CASSRQGTGANVLTF. For the CDR3, the DNA is TGTGCCAGCTCCCGACAGGGGACCGGGGCCAACGTCCTGACTTTC. This chain uses TRBV18 with TRBJ2-6, with 8 nucleotides matching TRBD1. CDR3 length equals 15 residues. V lost 6 bases to trimming and J lost 4 bases; unmatched junction nucleotides: 5. Germline V CDR1 and CDR2: KGHSH, LQKENI.

The chain recombines TRBV2 with TRBJ1-6, with 7 positions matching TRBD1. Trimming took 10 bases from V and 7 from J; bases not matched to a gene: 7. The CDR3 consists of 13 residues. Germline-derived CDR1 and CDR2 are SNHLY and FYNNEI. CDR3 sequence: CAINRGGNSPLHF. CDR3 DNA: TGTGCCATCAACAGGGGCGGGAATTCACCCCTCCACTTT.

The rearrangement joins TRBV7-8 to TRBJ2-7, with 8 bases aligning to TRBD1. CDR1 and CDR2 from the germline V gene are SGHVS and FQNEAQ. V gave up 3 bases and J gave up 5 bases; unmatched junction bases: 15. The CDR3 loop spans 17 amino acids. The CDR3 loop is CASSFQAGGSFWDEQYF. DNA for the CDR3: TGTGCCAGCAGCTTCCAGGCAGGGGGCTCTTTTTGGGACGAGCAGTACTTC.

This clone was seen a few times. The genes are TRBV6-5 and TRBJ1-5; D gene unclear. This CDR3 is 13 amino acids long. In germline, CDR1 is MNHEY, CDR2 SVGAGI. V lost 9 bases and J 3 bases, leaving 12 bases between the germline ends. CDR3 sequence (DNA): TGTGCCAGTAGTACTGATGTCAATCAGCCCCAGCATTTT. Translating it yields CASSTDVNQPQHF.

The chain employs TRBV24-1 and TRBJ1-4; maybe TRBD1 (6 bases). The CDR3 totals 16 residues. Trimming took 0 bases from V and 3 from J, leaving 10 bases between them. The germline gives CDR1 KGHDR, CDR2 SFDVKD. The CDR3 DNA reads TGTGCCACCAGTGATTTGACAGGGACGGCTAATGAAAAACTGTTTTTT. Amino acid sequence: CATSDLTGTANEKLFF.

The J gene is TRBJ1-6, the V gene TRBV28; the D gene is possibly TRBD1 (6 bases). V lost 6 bases and J lost 7, with 13 bases in between. From germline, CDR1 is MDHEN and CDR2 SYDVKM. This CDR3 comprises 14 residues. The CDR3 DNA reads TGTGCCAGCAGCCCCGGGACATCAAATTCACCCCTCCACTTT. Its protein is CASSPGTSNSPLHF.

The chain is built from TRBV6-1 and TRBJ1-3; TRBD1 is a possible D gene (6 bases). This CDR3 has 16 amino acids. Per germline, CDR1 MNHNS and CDR2 SASEGT. Trimming removed 4 bases from V and 0 bases from J, with 13 bases in between. The CDR3 region has the DNA TGTGCCAGCAGTGGACAGGCTCCTAACTCTGGAAACACCATATATTTT. Encoded protein: CASSGQAPNSGNTIYF.

Comment on this clone: Relative to the germline gene, one junction end is altered; a read error may explain this. The chain uses TRBV11-3 and TRBJ2-7; a possible D gene is TRBD1 (6 bases). Per the germline V gene, CDR1 is SGHNT and CDR2 is YENEEA. CDR3 length equals 13 residues. The CDR3 nucleotides are TGCACTGCCCCCTCGGACAGTGAGTACGAGCAGTACTTC. It specifies CTAPSDSEYEQYF.

CDR3 sequence: CSVGRPRRLAGVFDLHNEQFF. DNA of the CDR3: TGCAGCGTCGGGCGCCCAAGGAGGCTAGCGGGAGTATTTGACCTACACAATGAGCAGTTCTTC. This chain uses TRBV29-1 with TRBJ2-1, with TRBD2 matching 10 bases. This CDR3 spans 21 amino acids. Germline loops: CDR1 SQVTM, CDR2 ANQGSEA. The ends lost 6 bases at V and 5 bases at J; junction bases unmatched: 28.

This rearrangement joins TRBV10-3 to TRBJ1-5, with TRBD1 matching 10 bases. V shed 6 bases, J shed 5 bases, and the junction held 10 bases outside the gene matches. Germline-derived CDR1 and CDR2 are ENHRY and SYGVKD. CDR3 length: 16 amino acids. The CDR3 DNA is TGTGCCATCAGGGGTACGACAGGGGGCGAGGATCAGCCCCAGCATTTT. Protein product: CAIRGTTGGEDQPQHF.

The chain joins TRBV5-1 to TRBJ1-3; tentative D call: TRBD1 (5 bases). The CDR3 loop spans 16 amino acids. V lost 0 bases, J lost 1 base, and 11 bases lay in between. CDR1 is SGHRS and CDR2 is YFSETQ in the germline V gene. CDR3 loop: CASSLAIGGSGNTIYF. The CDR3 bases are TGCGCCAGCAGCTTGGCCATCGGGGGGTCTGGAAACACCATATATTTT.

The rearrangement links TRBV7-2 to TRBJ1-5, with a weak D call TRBD1 (5 bases). The CDR3 spans 15 residues. Germline values: CDR1 SGHTA, CDR2 FQGNSA. V lost 0 bases and J 6 bases, leaving 12 bases between the germline ends. The DNA for the CDR3 is TGTGCCAGCAGCTTAGCGGTTGGGGGGTCTCAGCCCCAGCATTTT. It encodes CASSLAVGGSQPQHF.

This clone appeared a single time. The chain joins TRBV4-1 to TRBJ2-3, with 11 bases that match TRBD2. V gave up 1 base and J gave up 4 bases; unmatched junction bases: 1. Germline V gives CDR1 MGHRA, CDR2 YSYEKL. The CDR3 totals 15 residues. CDR3 in DNA: TGCGCCAGCAGCCAAGTGGGACTAGCGGCAGATACGCAGTATTTT. Amino acids: CASSQVGLAADTQYF.